This T cell receptor beta chain was observed in a study of T cells in Graves' hyperthyroidism and ophthalmopathy. This clonotype has a handful of counts. Germline CDR1 and CDR2: DFQATT and SNEGSKA (reference sequence). The ends were cut back, 5 bases at V and 4 bases at J, with 15 bases in the middle. This CDR3 has 14 residues. TCR beta CDR3 regions were amplified from RNA. Primed by the HTBI set, a first-round RT-PCR was run on the TCR CDR3. TCRdb reanalysed the multiplex PCR reads using MiXCR and keeps one entry per CDR3 protein. Altogether about 700,000 distinct CDR3 sequences are present, 12% to 15% being singletons, with the ten largest covering about 10%.

The specimen was blood. The sequence was obtained from a woman younger than 35 with Graves' hyperthyroidism. V is TRBV20-1 and J is TRBJ1-3, with a weak D call TRBD1 (5 bases). In DNA, the CDR3 is TGCAGTGCTCATACCCGGGACCGAGGAAACACCATATATTTT. It codes for CSAHTRDRGNTIYF.